This T cell receptor (beta chain) was recorded in a study of beta chain features in type 1 diabetes listed by TCRdb under 2018. Background on the whole study: No differences in mean age, gender distribution, total cell number or subset yield were found between patients and healthy donors. Naive and central memory subsets were obtained from all 28 donors, but regulatory and stem cell-like memory subsets were isolated from only 8 patients and 8 healthy donors. In the study, TCRB repertoires of sorted circulating CD4+ T cell subsets from recently diagnosed type 1 diabetes patients were compared with those of matched healthy donors. Across all samples, fewer than 110,000,000 sorted cells were examined, and cell number per subset correlated strongly with RNA yield. On the study overall, not on this receptor specifically: Because the HLA sub-analyses included only small numbers of individuals, any influence of HLA type on TCRB rearrangement was left unresolved. In all four CD4+ subsets, TCRB CDR3 length was moderately but significantly shorter in type 1 diabetes patients. Naive, central memory and regulatory TCRB repertoires appeared to be more similar among patients than among healthy donors. PCR may preferentially amplify shorter templates, but because patient and control samples were amplified and corrected together, any resulting skew would affect both groups equally. Sequencing cDNA rather than genomic DNA could over-represent highly expressing activated cells, although activation and CD3 levels did not differ between groups. At VDJ recombination sites, patients with type 1 diabetes made fewer insertions and deleted more nucleotides, a pattern implying thymic rearrangement abnormalities.

This clone turned up a few times. Its recognized antigen is unknown. No clone much larger than this one lies a single base away; base qualities are absent. The same CDR3 can be traced to other DNA sequences in this sample. A single peripheral blood draw of approximately 110 mL on average was collected from each donor into heparinised tubes. A BD FACSAria II and a panel including CD45RO, CCR7, CD25, CD127, CD95 and CD27 were used to sort naive, central memory, regulatory and stem cell-like memory CD4+ T cells. All sorted populations exceeded 95% purity. PBMCs were separated immediately by Lymphoprep density gradient centrifugation and were stained directly, without being cultured. To minimize batch effects, samples were stained and sorted in pairs, one healthy donor with one patient per experiment. Taken from the germline V gene, the CDR1 and CDR2 loops are LGHNA and YNFKEQ. V is shortened by 1 base, J by 3 bases, and the region joining them spans 6 bases. From its cysteine to its phenylalanine, the CDR3 spans 13 amino acids. The kept DNA is CDR3 alone, 39 bases in frame from the first base.

The entire amount of isolated RNA was reverse transcribed using the High Capacity cDNA Reverse Transcription Kit, so the sequenced TCRB transcripts were expressed ones. Deep immunoSEQ sequencing was applied to naive, central memory and regulatory T cell samples, giving an average of approximately 4 million total reads per sample. Sorted cells were lysed in RLT buffer and RNA was extracted with DNase-treated RNeasy Micro or Mini kits, depending on cell number. Each cell subset was processed separately to prevent cross-contamination, with patient and healthy donor samples processed together. TCRB sequences were amplified from cDNA with the immunoSEQ multiplex PCR, producing 87-bp fragments spanning the CDR3 region. Amplicons were sequenced on the Illumina HiSeq platform. Concerning the study's data processing: Synthetic template baselines were used to correct PCR bias computationally, reads within Hamming distance 2 were collapsed together, and singletons that could not be merged were discarded. By aligning reads against IMGT, V, D and J genes, CDR3 length, and insertions or deletions at six rearrangement sites were assigned. Within each subset, clonotype counts were normalized to sorted cell number, after which true diversity and Gini coefficients were computed with the tcR R package. Repertoire sharing was quantified using the overlap coefficient calculated on TCRB nucleotide sequences. TCRdb carries this immuneACCESS record with in-frame sequences only. Its versions omit some clonotypes, under half of them owing to an unresolved V gene in the studies checked, with the rest unexplained. V and J calls and clone size are as listed in that table; D and trimming were resolved from the DNA. Counted in this sample were 150,000 to 200,000 clones; approximately 8.8% of them appeared once. Around 0.7% of the sample is taken by the ten largest.

Recombination linked TRBV4-2 to TRBJ2-5; the D segment cannot be called with confidence. This receptor was obtained from a woman between 25 and 40 years old with type 1 diabetes. What was sequenced was central memory CD4+ T cells from blood. The CDR3 protein: CASSQVSEETQYF. In nucleotide form, the sequence is TGTGCCAGCAGCCAAGTGTCCGAAGAGACCCAGTACTTC.